This T cell receptor (beta chain) appears in the sequencing data of a study of cytomegalovirus exposure and HLA in healthy donors. Study-level points and caveats: The authors assumed roughly uniform sequencing depth across donors for presence/absence analyses. An apparent linkage of common viral pathogens to several of the most significant clusters emerged in a later analysis.

Worth noting for this clone: The target antigen is unknown.

This PCR relied on a set of 60 Vbeta primers and 13 Jbeta primers. Generated by immunoSEQ multiplex PCR, the TCRdb table keeps only in-frame clones and is missing some. The sample gives over 150,000 clones, 60% to 80% of which show up once; 1.2% to 1.5% is in the top ten. Germline V gene sequence: CDR1 MRHNA, CDR2 SNTAGT. The CDR3 consists of 17 residues. With 2 bases clipped from V and 3 bases from J, the junction kept 13 bases outside the gene matches. The specimen was PBMCs. This rearrangement joins TRBV6-4 to TRBJ2-7; 7 bases match TRBD1. The TCR was taken from a man in his sixties in good health and CMV-seronegative. DNA of the CDR3: TGTGCCAGCAGTGACCCGAGGGCACAGGGGATCTTCTACGAGCAGTACTTC. It translates to CASSDPRAQGIFYEQYF.